Described below is a single T cell receptor beta chain sequence and its context. Its specificity is not known. 13 Jbeta primers and 60 Vbeta primers were used for the PCR. Only in-frame clones appear in the TCRdb table, and some are missing; sequencing was by immunoSEQ multiplex PCR. The sample totals 68,000 or so clones. The V end lost 4 bases, the J end lost 4 bases, and 13 bases lay between the germline ends. The CDR3 consists of 14 residues. From germline, CDR1 is SGHDT and CDR2 YYEEEE. These data belong to a study of cytomegalovirus exposure and HLA in healthy donors. Whole-study findings and limits: A later analysis showed HLA-associated TCR beta chains outstripping equally common others in clonal expansion. Presence/absence results assume similar sequencing depth per donor, which may not hold. Analyzed later, association rates of TCRs varied across HLA loci, with DRB1 most and HLA-C fewest. Common viral pathogens seemed, in a later analysis, to connect with several of the most significant clusters.

The sequenced sample was PBMCs. This rearrangement joins TRBV5-6 to TRBJ2-3; D possibly corresponds to TRBD2 (5 bases). The receptor comes from a boy younger than 18 in good health and CMV-seronegative. DNA for the CDR3: TGTGCCAGCAGCCCGGACTGGAACGCAGATACGCAGTATTTT. It codes for CASSPDWNADTQYF.